The 10 T cell receptor beta chains below come from one sample, sequenced in a study of cytomegalovirus exposure and HLA in healthy donors. PCR was performed using 60 Vbeta and 13 Jbeta primers. Assay: immunoSEQ multiplex PCR; the TCRdb copy retains only in-frame clones and omits some. The table lists approximately 130,000 clones, 55% to 75% of them singletons. Material: PBMCs. Receptors were obtained from a human donor in good health.

In this sample, this clone turned up once. The chain joins TRBV19 to TRBJ2-4; D unresolved. Germline-derived CDR1 and CDR2 are LNHDA and SQIVND (reference sequence). V lost 3 bases and J lost 1, with 16 bases in between. The CDR3 loop spans 17 amino acids. The CDR3 nucleotides read TGTGCCAGTAGTATGCCGGTATCCGCGGAGGCCAAAAACATTCAGTACTTC. Its protein is CASSMPVSAEAKNIQYF.

This clone was counted a few times. The chain combines TRBV28 with TRBJ1-5; D is uncertain. The ends were cut back, 3 bases at V and 6 bases at J, with 6 bases in the middle. This CDR3 has 12 residues. The V gene's germline CDR1 is MDHEN and CDR2 SYDVKM. In DNA, the CDR3 is TGTGCCAGCAGTTTTGTAATTCAGCCCCAGCATTTT. It specifies CASSFVIQPQHF.

The V call is TRBV5-4, the J call TRBJ2-7; D might be TRBD2 (7 bases). CDR1 and CDR2 (germline): SGHNT, YYREEE (reference sequence). V was clipped by 3 bases and J by 0 bases, with 16 bases between them. The CDR3 length is 16 residues. CDR3 region: CASSSRGGQSSYEQYF. The CDR3 DNA reads as TGTGCCAGCAGCTCGAGGGGGGGGCAGAGCTCCTACGAGCAGTACTTC.

This clone was counted a few times. This chain joins TRBV7-6 and TRBJ2-7; the D gene is possibly TRBD1 (5 bases). The V end lost 5 bases, the J end lost 0 bases, and 14 bases lay between the germline ends. The CDR3 is 15 amino acids. The germline gives CDR1 SGHVS, CDR2 FNYEAQ. The CDR3 reads CASSRVSDSSYEQYF. The CDR3 DNA reads as TGTGCCAGCAGCCGAGTAAGTGACAGCTCCTACGAGCAGTACTTC.

This sequence joins TRBV5-8 and TRBJ2-3; TRBD2 matches at 7 bases. Unmatched junction bases numbered 23, after V lost 6 bases and J lost 7 bases. CDR3 size: 18 residues. Germline CDR1 reads SGHTS; CDR2 reads YDEGEE. The CDR3 DNA reads as TGTGCCAGCAAACCCCTGCGAGCGTGGGGGGGGGTTTCAAATACGCAGTATTTT. Encoded protein: CASKPLRAWGGVSNTQYF.

For the CDR3, the DNA is TGTGCCAGCCCGCCGGGGGGGCCCCACACTGAAGCTTTCTTT. Protein product: CASPPGGPHTEAFF. The rearrangement links TRBV28 to TRBJ1-1, with D possibly being TRBD1 (6 bases). Trimming cost V 8 bases and J 3 bases, with 16 bases left between them. This CDR3 is built from 14 residues. CDR1 and CDR2 from the germline V gene are MDHEN and SYDVKM.

This clone has a handful of counts. The chain has TRBV4-3 and TRBJ2-1; 8 bases are shared with TRBD2. Germline V gene data show CDR1 as LGHNA and CDR2 as YSLEER. This CDR3 has 16 residues. J lost 7 bases, V lost 1 base, and 9 bases had no gene match. CDR3: CASSQGLAGPGNEQFF. CDR3 sequence (DNA): TGCGCCAGCAGCCAAGGCTTAGCGGGGCCTGGGAATGAGCAGTTCTTC.

The chain has TRBV7-6 and TRBJ2-5; TRBD2 agrees at 12 bases. V gave up 4 bases and J gave up 2 bases; unmatched junction bases: 5. Germline V CDR1 and CDR2: SGHVS, FNYEAQ. The CDR3 length is 16 residues. CDR3 amino acids: CASSSLAGGLQETQYF. The CDR3 nucleotides are TGTGCCAGCAGCTCCCTAGCGGGGGGGCTTCAAGAGACCCAGTACTTC.

A remark on this clone: The sample carries other DNA sequences with the same CDR3. The chain is built from TRBV19 and TRBJ1-1; the D is unclear. V lost 4 bases, J lost 5 bases, and 11 bases lay in between. Germline V lookup: CDR1 LNHDA, CDR2 SQIVND (reference sequence). This CDR3 comprises 13 residues. As DNA, the CDR3 is TGTGCCAGTAGTACCTCCCGAGGTACTGAAGCTTTCTTT. Protein: CASSTSRGTEAFF.

This clone appeared once. The J gene is TRBJ2-5, the V gene TRBV7-9; TRBD2 aligns across 7 bases. V dropped 10 bases and J dropped 4; count of bases not matched to a gene: 6. The CDR3 covers 12 residues. Germline lookup yields CDR1 SEHNR and CDR2 FQNEAQ (reference sequence). Written as DNA, the CDR3 is TGTGCCAACCGGGGGGTCGGAGAGACCCAGTACTTC. It encodes CANRGVGETQYF.